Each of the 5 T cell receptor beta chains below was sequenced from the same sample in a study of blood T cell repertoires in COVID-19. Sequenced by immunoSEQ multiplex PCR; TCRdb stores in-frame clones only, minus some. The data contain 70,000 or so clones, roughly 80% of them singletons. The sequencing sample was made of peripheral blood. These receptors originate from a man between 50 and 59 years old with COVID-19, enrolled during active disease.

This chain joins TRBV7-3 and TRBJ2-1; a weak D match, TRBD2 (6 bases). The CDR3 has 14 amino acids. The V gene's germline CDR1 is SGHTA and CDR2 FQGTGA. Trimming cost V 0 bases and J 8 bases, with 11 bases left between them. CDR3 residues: CASSLTPGVDEQFF. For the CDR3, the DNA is TGTGCCAGCAGCTTAACCCCGGGGGTGGATGAGCAGTTCTTC.

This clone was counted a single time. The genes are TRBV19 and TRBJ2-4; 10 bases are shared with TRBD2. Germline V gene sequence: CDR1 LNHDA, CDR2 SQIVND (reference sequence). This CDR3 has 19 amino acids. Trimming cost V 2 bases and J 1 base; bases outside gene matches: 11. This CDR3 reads CASSISAGGPNGAKNIQYF. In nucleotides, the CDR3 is TGTGCCAGTAGTATATCAGCGGGAGGGCCAAACGGGGCCAAAAACATTCAGTACTTC.

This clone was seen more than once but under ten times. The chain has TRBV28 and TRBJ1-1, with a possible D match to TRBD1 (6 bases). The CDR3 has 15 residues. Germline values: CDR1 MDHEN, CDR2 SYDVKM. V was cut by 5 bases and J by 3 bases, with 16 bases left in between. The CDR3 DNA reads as TGTGCCAGCAGTCAGGGGAGGGGGGTTTACACTGAAGCTTTCTTT. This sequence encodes CASSQGRGVYTEAFF.

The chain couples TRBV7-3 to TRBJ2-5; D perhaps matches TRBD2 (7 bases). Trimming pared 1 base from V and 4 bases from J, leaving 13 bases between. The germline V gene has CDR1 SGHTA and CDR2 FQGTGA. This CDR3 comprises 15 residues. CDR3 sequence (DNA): TGTGCCAGCAGCTTAATGGGGGGGCTGCGAGAGACCCAGTACTTC. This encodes CASSLMGGLRETQYF. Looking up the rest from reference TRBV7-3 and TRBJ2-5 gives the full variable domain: GAGVSQTPSNKVTEKGKYVELRCDPISGHTALYWYRQSLGQGPEFLIYFQGTGAADDSGLPNDRFFAVRPEGSVSTLKIQRTERGDSAVYLCASSLMGGLRETQYFGPGTRLLVL.

CDR3 sequence reads: CAWSRGWETQHF. The CDR3 nucleotides read TGTGCCTGGAGCAGGGGGTGGGAGACCCAGCATTTT. This sequence joins TRBV30 and TRBJ1-5; 7 positions match TRBD1. This CDR3 has 12 residues. With V trimmed by 3 bases and J by 11 bases, 7 bases remained unmatched. Germline CDR1 and CDR2: GTSNPN and SVGIG (reference sequence).